By share, the clone carrying this T cell receptor (beta chain) counts as medium-sized (0.01 to 0.1%). No antigen is known for it. This sample stems from a study of spatial heterogeneity in lung cancer. A unique molecular identifier was carried by every single TCR cDNA molecule. TCRdb ran MiXCR on the 5' RACE reads and lists one entry per CDR3 protein. The sample comprises about 13,000 distinct CDR3 sequences, 6.6% of which are singletons, and about 3.5% rests with the top ten. Study-wide results and caveats: In tumors, expanded intratumoral alpha and beta TCR counts tracked mutation counts. Ubiquitous and regional nonsynonymous mutations were each tracked by the matching count of ubiquitous or regional expanded TCRs.

Time point reported: sample taken at primary tumor resection. Samples were donated by 72 untreated early-stage non-small cell lung cancer patients. In each case, whole RNA from tumor, nontumor lung or frozen PBMC was sequenced unsorted. The CDR3 is made up of 16 amino acids. Germline CDR1 LGHNA, CDR2 YSLEER. The ends lost 4 bases at V and 6 bases at J; junction bases unmatched: 14. This clonotype originated in a female donor with early-stage non-small cell lung cancer. The chain recombines TRBV4-3 with TRBJ1-1, with 7 bases matching TRBD1. Sequencing used lung tumor tissue, obtained at surgery. CDR3 bases: TGCGCCAGCAGCCTCGCCGGGACAGCGGAATTTGCTGAAGCTTTCTTT. Its translation is CASSLAGTAEFAEAFF.